This TCR beta chain appears in the sequencing data of a study of CD8 T cells in Susac syndrome. Whole-study context: When their blood was taken, the Susac syndrome patients had either not yet had any therapy, were taking corticosteroids, or were taking intravenous immunoglobulin alone.

Trimming pared 1 base from V and 5 bases from J, leaving 11 bases between. Germline V CDR1 and CDR2: LGHNA, YNFKEQ. The CDR3 runs 14 residues. About 0.5 to 1 ug RNA was reverse transcribed with random hexamers. One entry per CDR3 protein results from TCRdb running MiXCR on the immunoSEQ multiplex PCR reads. The sample lists some 180,000 distinct CDR3 sequences, just under 95% occurring once. FACS enriched CD8+ TEMRA cells, while bulk CD8+ and CD4+ were negatively isolated. The gene calls are TRBV4-2 and TRBJ2-5; D may be TRBD2 (5 bases). Input material: CD4+ T cells from PBMCs. This receptor was taken from a human donor with Susac syndrome. The CDR3 region is CASSQGGSEETQYF. Written as DNA, the CDR3 is TGTGCCAGCAGCCAAGGTGGTAGCGAGGAGACCCAGTACTTC.